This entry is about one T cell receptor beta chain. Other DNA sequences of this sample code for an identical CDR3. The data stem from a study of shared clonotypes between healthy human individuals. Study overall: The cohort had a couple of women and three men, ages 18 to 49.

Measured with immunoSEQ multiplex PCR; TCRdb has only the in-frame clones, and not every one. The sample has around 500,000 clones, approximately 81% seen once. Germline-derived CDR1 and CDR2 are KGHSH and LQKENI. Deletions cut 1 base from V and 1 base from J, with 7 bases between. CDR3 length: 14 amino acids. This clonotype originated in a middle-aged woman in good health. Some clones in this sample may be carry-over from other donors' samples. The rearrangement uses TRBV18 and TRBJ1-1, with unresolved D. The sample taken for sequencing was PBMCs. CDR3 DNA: TGTGCCAGCTCACCACGTCCAGAGAACACTGAAGCTTTCTTT. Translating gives CASSPRPENTEAFF.